The next 32 T cell receptor beta chains were all read from a single sample in a study of OX40 agonist ivuxolimab in advanced cancers. The assay was immunoSEQ multiplex PCR, and TCRdb's table has in-frame clones only and misses some. The repertoire holds roughly 80,000 clones, with roughly 80% as singletons. The sequenced sample was CD4+ or CD8+ T cells sorted from blood, obtained in a trial of the OX40 agonist ivuxolimab. Every receptor here comes from an adult with an advanced solid tumor such as melanoma, head and neck, liver or kidney cancer.

In DNA form, the CDR3 reads TGTGCCAGCAGTGCCGGTCAGGGTTACAATGAGCAGTTCTTC. This codes for CASSAGQGYNEQFF. The J gene is TRBJ2-1, the V gene TRBV6-4; D is possibly TRBD1 (5 bases). The germline V gene has CDR1 MRHNA and CDR2 SNTAGT. This CDR3 is 14 amino acids long. V was pared by 4 bases and J by 4 bases, with 11 bases between.

The chain links TRBV27 to TRBJ1-6; D is perhaps TRBD1 (6 bases). The ends were cut back, 3 bases at V and 5 bases at J, with 23 bases in the middle. The CDR3 totals 19 residues. The germline V gene encodes CDR1 MNHEY and CDR2 SMNVEV (reference sequence). The CDR3 DNA reads as TGTGCCAGCAGTTTGTCCCCGTTGGGGGCTGCGAACAATAATTCACCCCTCCACTTT. Residues: CASSLSPLGAANNNSPLHF.

The chain is built from TRBV7-3 and TRBJ1-1; possibly TRBD1 for D (6 bases). Deletions cut 5 bases from V and 5 bases from J, with 15 bases between. CDR1 is SGHTA and CDR2 is FQGTGA in the germline V gene. There are 14 residues in the CDR3. Here the CDR3 reads CASSLRDTGTEAFF. The CDR3 DNA reads TGTGCCAGCAGCCTTCGGGACACGGGGACTGAAGCTTTCTTT.

This chain joins TRBV9 and TRBJ1-1; D remains unclear. Trimming removed 0 bases at V and 0 bases at J, with 12 bases between. The CDR3 runs 16 residues. Germline loops: CDR1 SGDLS, CDR2 YYNGEE. The CDR3, as DNA: TGTGCCAGCAGCGTAGCTTCGAAAGGGATGAACACTGAAGCTTTCTTT. Its protein is CASSVASKGMNTEAFF. The full variable domain, rest sourced from reference TRBV9 and TRBJ1-1, is DSGVTQTPKHLITATGQRVTLRCSPRSGDLSVYWYQQSLDQGLQFLIQYYNGEERAKGNILERFSAQQFPDLHSELNLSSLELGDSALYFCASSVASKGMNTEAFFGQGTRLTVV.

This chain joins TRBV19 and TRBJ1-4, with D perhaps matching TRBD1 (5 bases). The CDR3 spans 16 residues. The germline V and J ends were trimmed by 1 base and 7 bases, with 16 bases remaining between them. From germline, CDR1 is LNHDA and CDR2 SQIVND (reference sequence). The CDR3 loop is CASSIGGGARGEKLFF. The CDR3 DNA follows: TGTGCCAGTAGTATAGGGGGCGGGGCGCGAGGTGAAAAACTGTTTTTT.

V usage is TRBV5-1 and J usage is TRBJ1-4; a weak D match, TRBD1 (5 bases). The CDR3 runs to 16 residues. V was clipped by 3 bases and J by 8 bases, with 20 bases between them. The germline V gene has CDR1 SGHRS and CDR2 YFSETQ. CDR3 nucleotide sequence: TGCGCCAGCAGCTCCACCGGGACGGCCAGCGGCGAAAAACTGTTTTTT. It yields the protein CASSSTGTASGEKLFF. The full variable domain, its missing parts supplied by reference TRBV5-1 and TRBJ1-4, is KAGVTQTPRYLIKTRGQQVTLSCSPISGHRSVSWYQQTPGQGLQFLFEYFSETQRNKGNFPGRFSGRQFSNSRSEMNVSTLELGDSALYLCASSSTGTASGEKLFFGSGTQLSVL.

This chain uses TRBV19 with TRBJ1-1, with a weak D call TRBD1 (6 bases). The V end was cut by 6 bases, the J end by 4 bases, with 18 bases between. CDR1 LNHDA and CDR2 SQIVND come from the germline V gene (reference sequence). The CDR3 totals 15 residues. The CDR3 DNA sequence: TGTGCCAGTAGCTCAATGGAGGGGGATGGCACTGAAGCTTTCTTT. Protein product: CASSSMEGDGTEAFF.

CDR3 DNA sequence: TGTGCCAGCTCACAAGAGGGGCTCGGGAACACTGAAGCTTTCTTT. Translated: CASSQEGLGNTEAFF. The rearrangement joins TRBV18 to TRBJ1-1, with D perhaps TRBD1 (5 bases). Trimming removed 4 bases at V and 1 base at J, with 13 bases between. From germline, CDR1 is KGHSH and CDR2 LQKENI. The CDR3 contains 15 residues.

Turning to this clone: Distinct nucleotide sequences in the sample also encode this CDR3. This chain joins TRBV2 and TRBJ1-2; D is unresolved. The CDR3 spans 14 residues. The germline V and J ends were trimmed by 6 bases and 0 bases, with 11 bases remaining between them. Germline CDR1 is SNHLY and CDR2 is FYNNEI. The DNA of the CDR3 is TGTGCCAGCAGCCGGACGGGTCCTAACTATGGCTACACCTTC. It yields the protein CASSRTGPNYGYTF. The whole variable domain, filled in from reference TRBV2 and TRBJ1-2, reads EPEVTQTPSHQVTQMGQEVILRCVPISNHLYFYWYRQILGQKVEFLVSFYNNEISEKSEIFDDQFSVERPDGSNFTLKIRSTKLEDSAMYFCASSRTGPNYGYTFGSGTRLTVV.

The chain joins TRBV2 to TRBJ2-5; tentative D call: TRBD1 (5 bases). Germline CDR1 is SNHLY and CDR2 is FYNNEI. There are 15 residues in the CDR3. The V and J ends lost 3 bases and 4 bases respectively, with 15 bases between them. The CDR3 DNA follows: TGTGCCAGCAGTGAGCAGGGTCCCCCGGGAGAGACCCAGTACTTC. This codes for CASSEQGPPGETQYF. The full variable domain, in which reference TRBV2 and TRBJ2-5 provide the parts outside the CDR3, is EPEVTQTPSHQVTQMGQEVILRCVPISNHLYFYWYRQILGQKVEFLVSFYNNEISEKSEIFDDQFSVERPDGSNFTLKIRSTKLEDSAMYFCASSEQGPPGETQYFGPGTRLLVL.

The chain is built from TRBV10-2 and TRBJ2-4, with D possibly matching TRBD2 (6 bases). V was clipped by 6 bases and J by 9 bases, with 24 bases between them. Germline-derived CDR1 and CDR2 are WSHSY and SAAADI. This CDR3 is built from 16 residues. CDR3 coding DNA: TGCGCCAGCAGCCCGGGACTCGGGATGGAGGAGGGCATTCAGTACTTC. It encodes CASSPGLGMEEGIQYF.

The CDR3 DNA reads as TGTGCCAGCAGCTCCGCCTACACTAGCGGATTAAACGAGCAGTACTTC. This sequence encodes CASSSAYTSGLNEQYF. The chain combines TRBV7-2 with TRBJ2-7, with 8 bases aligning to TRBD2. J was trimmed by 5 bases and V by 4 bases; bases with no gene match: 13. CDR1 is SGHTA, CDR2 FQGNSA, per germline. The CDR3 totals 16 residues. The full variable domain, in which reference TRBV7-2 and TRBJ2-7 provide the parts outside the CDR3, is GAGVSQSPSNKVTEKGKDVELRCDPISGHTALYWYRQSLGQGLEFLIYFQGNSAPDKSGLPSDRFSAERTGGSVSTLTIQRTQQEDSAVYLCASSSAYTSGLNEQYFGPGTRLTVT.

This chain uses TRBV9 with TRBJ2-2, with TRBD2 matching over 8 bases. This CDR3 contains 14 residues. Germline V CDR1 and CDR2: SGDLS, YYNGEE. J was trimmed by 10 bases and V by 0 bases; bases with no gene match: 5. CDR3 coding DNA: TGTGCCAGCAGCGTAGCAGCGGGGGCCGAGGAGCTGTTTTTT. Translated: CASSVAAGAEELFF. The full variable domain, rest sourced from reference TRBV9 and TRBJ2-2, is DSGVTQTPKHLITATGQRVTLRCSPRSGDLSVYWYQQSLDQGLQFLIQYYNGEERAKGNILERFSAQQFPDLHSELNLSSLELGDSALYFCASSVAAGAEELFFGEGSRLTVL.

This chain joins TRBV28 and TRBJ1-5; D not certain. The CDR3 loop spans 12 amino acids. V shed 2 bases and J shed 6 bases, with 5 bases lying between them. CDR1 and CDR2 (germline): MDHEN, SYDVKM. CDR3: CASSLRLQPQHF. In DNA form, the CDR3 reads TGTGCCAGCAGTTTAAGACTTCAGCCCCAGCATTTT.

The chain links TRBV6-1 to TRBJ2-2, with TRBD1 matching 9 bases. V lost 6 bases, J lost 7 bases, and 9 bases stayed unmatched. This CDR3 contains 15 residues. The germline V gene encodes CDR1 MNHNS and CDR2 SASEGT. The CDR3 here is CASRPRTGDGGELFF. The CDR3 DNA reads as TGTGCCAGCAGACCCCGGACAGGGGATGGCGGGGAGCTGTTTTTT.

This clone was counted between two and nine times. The chain has TRBV10-3 and TRBJ2-3, with D possibly being TRBD2 (6 bases). V was trimmed by 3 bases and J by 6 bases, leaving 16 bases between them. Looked up from germline, CDR1 is ENHRY and CDR2 is SYGVKD. The CDR3 consists of 15 residues. In nucleotides, the CDR3 is TGTGCCATCAGTGATAATTGGGGAGGTGACGATACGCAGTATTTT. This codes for CAISDNWGGDDTQYF.

The rearrangement uses TRBV4-3 and TRBJ1-4; tentative D call: TRBD1 (5 bases). The CDR3 covers 14 residues. V was trimmed by 4 bases and J by 10 bases, leaving 16 bases between them. From germline, CDR1 is LGHNA and CDR2 YSLEER. The CDR3 protein is CASSPNTGGIKLFF. The DNA of the CDR3 is TGCGCCAGCAGCCCCAACACGGGGGGGATAAAACTGTTTTTT.

The chain has TRBV28 and TRBJ2-7; D is tentatively TRBD1 or TRBD2 (7 bases each). Per germline, CDR1 MDHEN and CDR2 SYDVKM. V was shortened by 6 bases and J by 3 bases, with 21 bases between the two germline ends. This CDR3 is 16 amino acids long. The CDR3, as DNA: TGTGCCAGCAGGTCGCTCGGGGAGGGGGCTCGCTACGAGCAGTACTTC. This gives the protein CASRSLGEGARYEQYF.

The chain carries TRBV7-9 and TRBJ2-5; possible D gene TRBD2, 7 bases. Germline V lookup: CDR1 SEHNR, CDR2 FQNEAQ (reference sequence). The CDR3 spans 15 residues. Trimming shortened V by 5 bases and J by 8 bases, and 21 bases separated the two germline ends. The CDR3 nucleotides are TGTGCCAGCAGCCCTAGCGCGGGGGCGCATGGAACCCAGTACTTC. This codes for CASSPSAGAHGTQYF. Complete variable domain (other parts from reference TRBV7-9 and TRBJ2-5): DTGVSQNPRHKITKRGQNVTFRCDPISEHNRLYWYRQTLGQGPEFLTYFQNEAQLEKSRLLSDRFSAERPKGSFSTLEIQRTEQGDSAMYLCASSPSAGAHGTQYFGPGTRLLVL.

This clone was observed once. The chain is built from TRBV27 and TRBJ1-3; maybe TRBD1 (5 bases). The CDR3 is made up of 16 amino acids. The germline V and J ends were trimmed by 0 bases and 3 bases, with 12 bases remaining between them. Germline CDR1 is MNHEY and CDR2 is SMNVEV (reference sequence). The CDR3 nucleotides are TGTGCCAGCAGTTTATCAGGGACCGAAAATGGAAACACCATATATTTT. Protein product: CASSLSGTENGNTIYF.

The rearrangement uses TRBV5-1 and TRBJ1-1; TRBD1 agrees at 7 bases. V gave up 2 bases and J gave up 4 bases; unmatched junction bases: 2. This CDR3 has 13 residues. CDR1 and CDR2 (germline): SGHRS, YFSETQ. CDR3 bases: TGCGCCAGCAGCTTCCGGGACAGCACTGAAGCTTTCTTT. It yields the protein CASSFRDSTEAFF.

The V gene is TRBV15, the J gene TRBJ1-5; TRBD1 agrees at 9 bases. Germline lookup yields CDR1 LNHNV and CDR2 YYDKDF (reference sequence). V trimming: 1 base; J trimming: 5 bases; junction bases outside the gene matches: 6. The CDR3 extends over 16 amino acids. The CDR3 bases are TGTGCCACCAGCAGAGGTGTTGACAGGGGGGATCAGCCCCAGCATTTT. It yields the protein CATSRGVDRGDQPQHF.

J is TRBJ2-3 and V is TRBV29-1, with 9 bases lining up with TRBD1. Trimming took 7 bases from V and 5 from J; bases not matched to a gene: 13. Germline V gene data show CDR1 as SQVTM and CDR2 as ANQGSEA. The CDR3 sequence is 15 residues long. The CDR3 sequence: CSGDSGTGYQDTQYF. CDR3 sequence (DNA): TGCAGCGGGGATTCCGGGACAGGGTACCAAGATACGCAGTATTTT.

The chain employs TRBV15 and TRBJ1-5; D remains unclear. Trimming took 0 bases from V and 0 from J, leaving 3 bases between them. The CDR3 totals 14 residues. CDR1 is LNHNV and CDR2 is YYDKDF in the germline V gene (reference sequence). For the CDR3, the DNA is TGTGCCACCAGCAGAGAAAATAGCAATCAGCCCCAGCATTTT. This codes for CATSRENSNQPQHF.

J is TRBJ1-3 and V is TRBV5-1, with TRBD1 matching over 8 bases. Germline V gene data show CDR1 as SGHRS and CDR2 as YFSETQ. The ends lost 4 bases at V and 1 base at J; junction bases unmatched: 1. The CDR3 covers 14 residues. CDR3 bases: TGCGCCAGCAGCAGGGACAGGTCTGGAAACACCATATATTTT. Protein: CASSRDRSGNTIYF.

The chain is built from TRBV2 and TRBJ1-5, with 10 nucleotides matching TRBD1. Germline V gene data show CDR1 as SNHLY and CDR2 as FYNNEI. V was pared by 7 bases and J by 6 bases, with 6 bases of the junction left unmatched. The length of the CDR3 is 14 residues. CDR3 in DNA: TGTGCCAGCAACGAGGGACAGGGGAGTCAGCCCCAGCATTTT. Protein: CASNEGQGSQPQHF.

This clone has only one observation. This chain links TRBV15 with TRBJ2-1; D possibly corresponds to TRBD2 (5 bases). The CDR3 runs 15 residues. Between the trimmed V and J ends, which lost 0 bases and 10 bases, there was a span of 16 bases. Germline assignment: CDR1 LNHNV and CDR2 YYDKDF (reference sequence). The chain's CDR3 is CATSRDVGTAEEQFF. CDR3 DNA: TGTGCCACCAGCAGAGATGTCGGCACAGCGGAAGAGCAGTTCTTC.

This chain connects TRBV11-3 to TRBJ2-1, with D possibly being TRBD2 (5 bases). The CDR3 contains 13 residues. Germline values: CDR1 SGHNT, CDR2 YENEEA. The V end was cut by 1 base, the J end by 8 bases, with 9 bases between. The CDR3 nucleotides read TGTGCCAGCAGCTTAGGTGGAGGTCATGAGCAGTTCTTC. Encoded protein: CASSLGGGHEQFF.

For the CDR3, the DNA is TGTGCCAGCAGCTCAAGACAGCAAGAGACCCAGTACTTC. Its protein is CASSSRQQETQYF. The rearrangement uses TRBV5-4 and TRBJ2-5, with D tentatively TRBD1 (5 bases). Trimming pared 3 bases from V and 2 bases from J, leaving 8 bases between. The CDR3 loop spans 13 amino acids. Germline V gene sequence: CDR1 SGHNT, CDR2 YYREEE (reference sequence).

This clone has a single count. V is TRBV5-1 and J is TRBJ1-1, with a weak D call TRBD1 (6 bases). With 3 bases removed from V and 1 base from J, the gap between germline ends came to 13 bases. Germline V gene lookup returns CDR1 SGHRS and CDR2 YFSETQ. The CDR3 covers 15 residues. The CDR3 is CASSSGGAGNTEAFF. The DNA of the CDR3 is TGCGCCAGCAGCTCGGGGGGCGCCGGGAACACTGAAGCTTTCTTT.

About this clone itself: Other DNA variants within this sample encode the same CDR3. The genes are TRBV15 and TRBJ1-4; possibly TRBD1 for D (6 bases). Germline loops: CDR1 LNHNV, CDR2 YYDKDF (reference sequence). V lost 1 base to trimming and J lost 3 bases, with 9 bases between them. The CDR3 totals 15 residues. CDR3 loop: CATSRAGQPNEKLFF. CDR3 bases: TGTGCCACCAGCAGAGCAGGACAGCCTAATGAAAAACTGTTTTTT.

The chain couples TRBV4-2 to TRBJ1-1, with 7 bases identical to TRBD1. CDR3 size: 14 residues. CDR1 and CDR2 from the germline V gene are LGHNA and YNFKEQ. Trimming removed 2 bases from V and 8 bases from J; junction bases left unmatched: 8. CDR3 protein: CASSQSRDSSEAFF. The CDR3 DNA reads as TGTGCCAGCAGCCAATCCCGGGACAGCAGCGAAGCTTTCTTT.